The clone carrying this TCR beta chain was seen more than once but under ten times. Its target is not known. This sample stems from a study of CD8 T cells in ankylosing spondylitis. General study points: Clones tied to disease were said to be significantly enriched in matched ankylosing spondylitis synovial fluid. What seemed typical of ankylosing spondylitis blood was a TCR beta motif built from several highly homologous variants. Prior work had noted some motif variants in reactive arthritis blood and synovial fluid.

Germline CDR1 is MGHRA and CDR2 is YSYEKL. The CDR3 has 14 amino acids. V gave up 5 bases and J gave up 8 bases, with 15 bases separating them. Libraries for TCR beta were made by quantitative 5'-RACE with molecular barcodes. One entry per CDR3 protein results from TCRdb running MiXCR on the 5' RACE reads. The sample has fewer than 750,000 distinct CDR3 sequences, around 20% seen once; the top ten hold about a fifth. The chain uses TRBV4-1 and TRBJ2-2; no clear D. The sample was blood, either unsorted or a sorted T cell fraction (not recorded which). This receptor was taken from a male donor with ankylosing spondylitis. CDR3 protein: CASSNKVAPGELFF. The CDR3 nucleotides are TGCGCCAGCAGCAACAAGGTAGCTCCGGGGGAGCTGTTTTTT.